This TCR beta chain was sequenced for a study of spatial heterogeneity in lung cancer. Study at large: The count of detected beta-chain sequences consistently exceeded that of alpha-chain sequences. Points from the study as a whole: Tumoral mutation counts were tracked by counts of expanded intratumoral alpha and beta TCRs.

Regarding time point: sample taken at primary tumor resection. There were approximately 69 donors, all of them untreated patients with early-stage non-small cell lung cancer. Sequencing was performed on whole RNA extracted from tumor and nontumor lung tissue, or from frozen PBMC, and the material was left unsorted. By share, this clonotype ranks as medium-sized (0.01 to 0.1%). Antigen: not known. TCRdb independently ran MiXCR on the 5' RACE reads; one entry per CDR3 protein. The table lists roughly 10,000 distinct CDR3 sequences, approximately 12% of them singletons. The sequenced sample was lung tumor tissue, obtained at surgery. The source is a female donor with early-stage non-small cell lung cancer.

The CDR3, as DNA: TGCAGTGCTAGGCCAACTAGCGGGGGGGAGTACTTC. Residues: CSARPTSGGEYF. J is TRBJ2-4 and V is TRBV20-1; 13 bases are a match to TRBD2. Per germline, CDR1 DFQATT and CDR2 SNEGSKA (reference sequence). V was pared by 3 bases and J by 14 bases, with 4 bases of the junction left unmatched. The length of the CDR3 is 12 residues.